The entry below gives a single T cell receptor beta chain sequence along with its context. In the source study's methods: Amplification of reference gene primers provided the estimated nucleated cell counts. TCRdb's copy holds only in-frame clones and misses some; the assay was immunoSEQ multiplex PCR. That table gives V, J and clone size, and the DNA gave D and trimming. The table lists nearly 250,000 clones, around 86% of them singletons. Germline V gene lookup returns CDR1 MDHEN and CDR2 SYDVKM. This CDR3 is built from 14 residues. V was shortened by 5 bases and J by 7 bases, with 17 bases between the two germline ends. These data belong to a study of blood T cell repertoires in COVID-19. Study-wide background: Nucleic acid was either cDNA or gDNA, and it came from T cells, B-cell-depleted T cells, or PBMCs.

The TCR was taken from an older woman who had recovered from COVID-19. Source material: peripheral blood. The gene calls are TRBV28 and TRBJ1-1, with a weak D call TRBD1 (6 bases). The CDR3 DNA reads TGTGCCAGCAGTGTAACAGGGATTTGGAATGAAGCTTTCTTT. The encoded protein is CASSVTGIWNEAFF. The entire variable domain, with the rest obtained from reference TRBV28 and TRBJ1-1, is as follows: DVKVTQSSRYLVKRTGEKVFLECVQDMDHENMFWYRQDPGLGLRLIYFSYDVKMKEKGDIPEGYSVSREKKERFSLILESASTNQTSMYLCASSVTGIWNEAFFGQGTRLTVV.